These T cell receptor beta chains were read from a single sample in a study of vaccination and CD4 T cells after COVID-19. For these receptors, no antigen is known. Each CDR3 protein gets one entry after TCRdb re-called the PCR reads with MiXCR. The table records about 20,000 distinct CDR3 sequences, 50% of them present only once. The specimen sequenced was CD4+ T cells from blood, cultured in vitro. These receptors originate from a human donor who had recovered from COVID-19. Both conserved end residues are part of each CDR3. The D gene is left open where the match is weak. Size values are once, few and many counts, or a class for expanded clones, and some rows have none.

d_call,j_call,v_call,clone_size,cdr3_aa,cdr3_nt
NA,TRBJ1-4,TRBV20-1,once,CSARQGTDEKLFF,TGCAGTGCTAGGCAGGGGACCGATGAAAAACTGTTTTTT
NA,TRBJ1-2,TRBV4-1,few,CASSQGGLRNYGYTF,TGCGCCAGCAGCCAAGGGGGTCTCAGAAACTATGGCTACACCTTC
NA,TRBJ2-3,TRBV7-2,NA,CASSSRQSTDTQYF,TGTGCCAGCAGCTCTCGACAGTCCACAGATACGCAGTATTTT
TRBD1,TRBJ1-3,TRBV5-4,NA,CASSPGGKDTIYF,TGTGCCAGCAGCCCAGGGGGCAAGGACACCATATATTTT
NA,TRBJ1-2,TRBV6-2/TRBV6-3,few,CASTADGNYGYTF,TGTGCCAGCACGGCGGACGGTAACTATGGCTACACCTTC
NA,TRBJ1-4,TRBV25-1,few,CASRGRTNEKLFF,TGTGCCAGCAGGGGGAGAACTAATGAAAAACTGTTTTTT
NA,TRBJ1-3,TRBV11-3,NA,CASSLGGKAGNTIYF,TGTGCCAGCAGCTTAGGGGGGAAGGCTGGAAACACCATATATTTT
NA,TRBJ1-1,TRBV7-6,few,CASSGSLMNTEAFF,TGTGCCAGCAGCGGAAGTTTAATGAACACTGAAGCTTTCTTT
NA,TRBJ1-2,TRBV30,NA,CAWSAPHSSRPNYGYTF,TGTGCCTGGAGTGCTCCCCACAGCTCCAGACCTAACTATGGCTACACCTTC
NA,TRBJ1-2,TRBV20-1,NA,CSARRKGNYGYTF,TGCAGTGCTAGGCGCAAGGGAAACTATGGCTACACCTTC
NA,TRBJ1-1,TRBV9,NA,CASSASTGLTRAEAFF,TGTGCCAGCAGCGCTTCTACGGGACTAACTAGGGCTGAAGCTTTCTTT
TRBD2,TRBJ2-7,TRBV28,NA,CASRLAGGGRQYF,TGTGCCAGCAGACTAGCGGGAGGGGGGAGGCAGTACTTC
NA,TRBJ1-6,TRBV30,NA,CAWSVRGTWGSPLHF,TGTGCCTGGAGTGTACGGGGGACTTGGGGCTCACCCCTCCACTTT
TRBD1,TRBJ1-2,TRBV11-1,few,CASSLAGDRADGYTF,TGTGCCAGCAGCTTAGCCGGGGACAGGGCAGATGGCTACACCTTC
NA,TRBJ1-1,TRBV4-2,NA,CASSPWPGGNTEAFF,TGTGCCAGCAGCCCGTGGCCCGGAGGTAACACTGAAGCTTTCTTT
TRBD1,TRBJ2-7,TRBV7-2,NA,CASSQRVPGQGTSYEQYF,TGTGCCAGCAGCCAAAGAGTCCCGGGACAGGGAACATCCTACGAGCAGTACTTC
TRBD1,TRBJ2-7,TRBV2,NA,CASSSDRVGDYEQYF,TGTGCCAGCAGCTCAGACAGGGTGGGGGACTACGAGCAGTACTTC
NA,TRBJ1-1,TRBV12-3/TRBV12-4,NA,CASSRGRETNTEAFF,TGTGCCAGCAGCCGGGGGAGGGAAACGAACACTGAAGCTTTCTTT
NA,TRBJ1-2,TRBV19,NA,CASSMSVNGYTF,TGTGCCAGTAGTATGTCGGTTAATGGCTACACCTTC
TRBD1,TRBJ1-5,TRBV28,NA,CASTTGGVSNQPQHF,TGTGCCAGCACGACAGGGGGCGTGAGCAATCAGCCCCAGCATTTT
NA,TRBJ1-2,TRBV20-1,NA,CSAAGQEGYTF,TGCAGTGCTGCTGGGCAAGAGGGCTACACCTTC
TRBD1,TRBJ1-5,TRBV6-2/TRBV6-3,NA,CASRPGQGFQPQHF,TGTGCCAGCAGGCCGGGACAGGGTTTTCAGCCCCAGCATTTT
NA,TRBJ2-1,TRBV11-3,NA,CASSLGGDTSYNEQFF,TGTGCCAGCAGCTTAGGCGGGGACACCTCCTACAATGAGCAGTTCTTC
NA,TRBJ1-6,TRBV27,few,CASSLSPALMDSPLHF,TGTGCCAGCAGTTTATCACCCGCTTTGATGGATTCACCCCTCCACTTT
NA,TRBJ2-1,TRBV2,few,CASSDRGNEQFF,TGTGCCAGCAGTGATCGCGGGAATGAGCAGTTCTTC
TRBD2,TRBJ2-1,TRBV20-1,NA,CSARDPTSGSYYNEQFF,TGCAGTGCTAGAGACCCCACTAGCGGGAGCTACTACAATGAGCAGTTCTTC
NA,TRBJ1-5,TRBV6-2/TRBV6-3,NA,CASSMDSLSNQPQHF,TGTGCCAGCAGTATGGACAGCCTTAGCAATCAGCCCCAGCATTTT
NA,TRBJ1-2,TRBV6-1,NA,CASSEAQGSYGYTF,TGTGCCAGCAGTGAAGCTCAGGGAAGCTATGGCTACACCTTC
NA,TRBJ1-4,TRBV2,NA,CASNTDGEKLFF,TGTGCCAGCAATACCGACGGAGAAAAACTGTTTTTT
TRBD2,TRBJ2-7,TRBV20-1,few,CSAQSSGRGPSLHF,TGCAGTGCCCAAAGTAGCGGGAGGGGCCCGTCGTTACACTTC
NA,TRBJ1-5,TRBV18,NA,CASSPGVPINQPQHF,TGTGCCAGCTCCCCCGGGGTTCCCATCAATCAGCCCCAGCATTTT
TRBD1,TRBJ2-5,TRBV24-1,NA,CATSRTGEVEETQYF,TGTGCCACCTCCCGGACAGGGGAGGTAGAGGAGACCCAGTACTTC
NA,TRBJ2-5,TRBV20-1,NA,CSARESGLGETQYF,TGCAGTGCTAGGGAATCGGGACTGGGGGAGACCCAGTACTTC
NA,TRBJ1-1,TRBV9,once,CASSVDGTEAFF,TGTGCCAGCAGCGTAGACGGGACTGAAGCTTTCTTT
TRBD1,TRBJ1-2,TRBV20-1,few,CSARPGQGDYGYTF,TGCAGTGCTAGACCGGGACAGGGAGACTATGGCTACACCTTC
TRBD1,TRBJ2-7,TRBV5-1,few,CASGTSTGNYEQYF,TGCGCCAGCGGGACCTCGACAGGGAACTACGAGCAGTACTTC
TRBD1,TRBJ1-6,TRBV6-1,NA,CASSMGQGAHSYNSPLHF,TGTGCCAGCAGTATGGGACAGGGGGCCCACTCCTATAATTCACCCCTCCACTTT
NA,TRBJ2-3,TRBV25-1,NA,CASSTGGGTDTQYF,TGTGCCAGCAGTACAGGGGGGGGCACAGATACGCAGTATTTT
NA,TRBJ1-2,TRBV25-1,NA,CASTLGRGDYGYTF,TGTGCCAGCACCCTAGGGAGAGGGGACTATGGCTACACCTTC
NA,TRBJ2-7,TRBV28,NA,CASRLSNYEQYF,TGTGCCAGCAGGCTGTCCAATTACGAGCAGTACTTC
NA,TRBJ1-1,TRBV6-1,NA,CASSGGGIRAFF,TGTGCCAGCAGTGGAGGGGGGATTCGAGCTTTCTTT
TRBD2,TRBJ2-7,TRBV10-2,NA,CASSVAGGGYEQYF,TGCGCCAGCAGTGTCGCGGGGGGCGGCTACGAGCAGTACTTC
NA,TRBJ1-6,TRBV5-1,few,CASSLDGSPGSPLHF,TGCGCCAGCAGCTTGGACGGGTCCCCGGGTTCACCCCTCCACTTT
NA,TRBJ1-5,TRBV6-5,NA,CASSYSGEQPQHF,TGTGCCAGCAGTTACTCAGGGGAACAGCCCCAGCATTTT
NA,TRBJ1-5,TRBV20-1,NA,CSASMLQKPQHF,TGCAGTGCTAGCATGCTACAAAAGCCCCAGCATTTT
NA,TRBJ2-2,TRBV15,few,CATSRRDGELFF,TGTGCCACCAGCAGGAGGGACGGGGAGCTGTTTTTT
NA,TRBJ1-5,TRBV12-3/TRBV12-4,few,CASSLEDSNQPQHF,TGTGCCAGCAGTTTAGAGGATAGCAATCAGCCCCAGCATTTT
NA,TRBJ1-4,TRBV21-1,NA,CASGGRGEKLFF,TGTGCCAGCGGGGGCAGGGGTGAAAAACTGTTTTTT
TRBD2,TRBJ2-1,TRBV2,NA,CASSTSGDNEQFF,TGTGCCAGCAGTACTAGCGGGGACAATGAGCAGTTCTTC
NA,TRBJ2-5,TRBV18,NA,CASSPGETQYF,TGTGCCAGCTCACCTGGGGAGACCCAGTACTTC
NA,TRBJ1-2,TRBV9,few,CASSMRRGTGGYTF,TGTGCCAGCAGCATGCGCCGGGGAACCGGGGGCTACACCTTC
NA,TRBJ2-5,TRBV12-5,NA,CASASGGRGLGETQYF,TGTGCTAGTGCCTCGGGGGGCCGGGGACTCGGGGAGACCCAGTACTTC
NA,TRBJ1-6,TRBV28,NA,CASTVGKLSSYNSPLHF,TGTGCCAGCACTGTGGGGAAACTCAGCTCCTATAATTCACCCCTCCACTTT